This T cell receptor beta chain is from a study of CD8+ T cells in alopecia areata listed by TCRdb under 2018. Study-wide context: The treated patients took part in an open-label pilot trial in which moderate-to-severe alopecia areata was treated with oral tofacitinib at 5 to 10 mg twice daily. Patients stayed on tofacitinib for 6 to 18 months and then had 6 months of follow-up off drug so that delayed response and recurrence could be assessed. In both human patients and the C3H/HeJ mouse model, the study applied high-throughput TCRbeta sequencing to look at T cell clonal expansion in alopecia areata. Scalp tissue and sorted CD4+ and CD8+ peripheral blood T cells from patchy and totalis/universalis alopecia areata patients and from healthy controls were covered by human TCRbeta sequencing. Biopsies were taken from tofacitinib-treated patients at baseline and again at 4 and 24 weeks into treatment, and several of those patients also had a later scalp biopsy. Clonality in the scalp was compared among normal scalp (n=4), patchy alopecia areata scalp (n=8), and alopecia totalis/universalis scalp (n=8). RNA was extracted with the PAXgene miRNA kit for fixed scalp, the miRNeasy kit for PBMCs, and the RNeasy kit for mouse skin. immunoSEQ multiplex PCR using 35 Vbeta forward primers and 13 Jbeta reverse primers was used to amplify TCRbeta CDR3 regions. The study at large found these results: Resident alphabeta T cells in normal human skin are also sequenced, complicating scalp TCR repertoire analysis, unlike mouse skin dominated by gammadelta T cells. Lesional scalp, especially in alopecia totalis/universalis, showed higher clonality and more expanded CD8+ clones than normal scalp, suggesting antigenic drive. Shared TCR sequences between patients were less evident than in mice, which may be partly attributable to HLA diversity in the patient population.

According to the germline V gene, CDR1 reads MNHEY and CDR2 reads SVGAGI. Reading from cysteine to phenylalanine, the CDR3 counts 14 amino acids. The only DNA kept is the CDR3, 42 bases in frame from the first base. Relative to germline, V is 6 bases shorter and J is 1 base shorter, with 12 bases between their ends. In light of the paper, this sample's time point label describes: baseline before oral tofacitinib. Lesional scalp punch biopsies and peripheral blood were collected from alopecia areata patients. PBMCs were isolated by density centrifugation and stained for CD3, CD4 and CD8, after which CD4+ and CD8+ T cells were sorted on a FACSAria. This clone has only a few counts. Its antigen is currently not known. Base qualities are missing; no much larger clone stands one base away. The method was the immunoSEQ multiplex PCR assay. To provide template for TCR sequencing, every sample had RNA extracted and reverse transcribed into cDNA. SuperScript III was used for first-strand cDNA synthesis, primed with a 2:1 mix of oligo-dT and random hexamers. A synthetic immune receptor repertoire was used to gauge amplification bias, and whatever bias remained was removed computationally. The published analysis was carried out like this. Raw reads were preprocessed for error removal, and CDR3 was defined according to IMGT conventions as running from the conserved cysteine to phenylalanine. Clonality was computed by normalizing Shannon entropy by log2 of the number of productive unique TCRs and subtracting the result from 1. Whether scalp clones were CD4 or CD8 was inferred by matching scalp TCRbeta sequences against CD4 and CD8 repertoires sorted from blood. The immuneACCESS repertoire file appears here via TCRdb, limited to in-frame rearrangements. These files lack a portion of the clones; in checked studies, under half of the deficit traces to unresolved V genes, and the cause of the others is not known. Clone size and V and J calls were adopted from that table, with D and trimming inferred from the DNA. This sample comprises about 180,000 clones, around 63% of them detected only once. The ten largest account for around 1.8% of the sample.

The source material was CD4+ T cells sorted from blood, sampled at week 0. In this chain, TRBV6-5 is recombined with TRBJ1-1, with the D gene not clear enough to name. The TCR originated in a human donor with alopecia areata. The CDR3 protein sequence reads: CASRSAYQNTEAFF. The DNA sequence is TGTGCCAGCAGGTCTGCTTACCAGAACACTGAAGCTTTCTTT.